This TCR beta chain derives from a study of shared clonotypes between healthy human individuals (dated by TCRdb to 2018 to 2020). Regarding the study in general: A few men and two women, aged 18 to 49 years, made up the cohort. Different laboratories and diverse techniques were used to prepare libraries and sequence TCR repertoires, to increase sequencing depth and limit assay-specific biases. Each donor's leukapheresis produced roughly between about 0.9 and 9.5 billion PBMCs. To estimate repertoire size and how much clonotypes are shared between individuals, the study performed deep sequencing of blood TCR repertoires from roughly five healthy adults. The paper's findings and limits, for the study overall: The small number of donors limited the genetic and exposure-history diversity represented. Based on pairwise subsampling, the degree of clonotype sharing among donors was expected to be affected by sequencing depth. Sampling was limited to blood, and TCR repertoires in tissue likely differ from TCR repertoires in blood.

With respect to this clone: Its antigen is unknown. It has no much larger one-base neighbor in the sample; base qualities were not kept.

The donors were healthy, HIV-negative adults who had no recently reported acute infections or vaccinations. All donors were Caucasian adults living in Nashville, Tennessee, USA. For unsorted samples, 90 million or so PBMCs were counted and genomic DNA was extracted with the QIAamp DNA Blood Mini kit. After blood collection by leukapheresis, PBMCs were isolated using Ficoll-Histopaque density gradient centrifugation and then cryopreserved in the vapor phase of liquid nitrogen. Reading from cysteine to phenylalanine, the CDR3 counts 14 amino acids. CDR3 DNA is the only sequence kept; it has 42 bases, read in frame from the first base. From the germline V gene, CDR1 is SGHVS and CDR2 is FNYEAQ. Trimming removed 6 bases from V and 0 bases from J; the gene matches leave 2 bases unexplained. Using the deep immunoSEQ assay, multiplex PCR amplified TCR CDR3 regions from genomic DNA. Extracted genomic DNA from each cell subset was spread evenly across all wells of several immunoSEQ 96-well plates, with each plate serving as a replicate. For unsorted PBMC, approximately 290 ng of genomic DNA, equivalent to 25,000 to 35,000 T cell genomes, went into each replicate PCR. Ten immunoSEQ deep assay plates were used to sequence the unsorted PBMC genomic DNA. The purified libraries were quantified using a Qubit 3.0 fluorometer, sized with a Bioanalyzer 2100, and then quantified again using the KAPA Library Quantification kit. A separate single-read 150-cycle Illumina NextSeq 550 flow cell was used to sequence each immunoSEQ 96-well plate. On the study's bioinformatics: Because the immunoSEQ output included only junctional sequences and no quality scores, the filtering could not be the same as the filtering used for full-length reads. Sequences were annotated with PyIR, a Python wrapper for IgBLAST v1.9, using IMGT germline references to assign V/J genes and CDR3. Reads with weak V/J assignments (E-value above 1e-6), missing CDR3, stop codons, out-of-frame junctions, or ambiguous translated residues were removed. V3J clonotypes were defined by identical inferred V gene, J gene, and CDR3 amino acid sequence. Percentage overlap between repertoires was calculated by dividing the number of shared unique clonotypes by the size of the smaller repertoire. Richness of each repertoire was evaluated using RTK rarefaction, the Chao1 estimator, and Recon v2.1 estimates of unobserved clonotypes. The source is immuneACCESS, and TCRdb retained only in-frame sequences with V and J called. Part of the clones is not carried over; for the studies checked, unresolved V genes explain less than half of this, and the remainder is unexplained. V and J calls and clone size are those listed in that table; D and trimming were worked out from the DNA. Present in this sample are around 530,000 clones, around three quarters of which were seen just once. The top ten clones comprise around 12% of the sample.

Sequencing input: PBMCs. The TCR sequence derives from a middle-aged woman in good health. Some clones in this sample may be carry-over from other donors' samples. The chain is encoded by TRBV7-6 joined to TRBJ2-3; TRBD2 lines up with 8 middle nucleotides. The sequenced DNA: TGTGCCAGCAGGCCTAGCGGGAGCACAGATACGCAGTATTTT. Its translation reads: CASRPSGSTDTQYF.